This is a list of T cell receptor beta chains from one sample in a study of shared clonotypes between healthy human individuals. Generated by immunoSEQ multiplex PCR, the TCRdb table keeps only in-frame clones and is missing some. Of about 2.4 million clones listed, under 95% are singletons. The source material was naive CD4+ T cells from PBMCs. These receptors were collected from a man aged 18 to 35 in good health. Some clones in this sample may be carry-over from other donors' samples. The CDR3 runs from the conserved cysteine through the conserved F or W. Fields, in order: D gene, V gene, J gene, CDR3 DNA, CDR3 protein. A D gene is named only where the DNA matches it firmly.

NA	TRBV19	TRBJ2-7	TGTGCCAGTAGTATTGATAGTTACAGGATGTACGAGCAGTACTTC	CASSIDSYRMYEQYF
NA	TRBV11-2	TRBJ2-7	TGTGCCAGCAGCACCCGCCGGGAAGGGGGCTACGAGCAGTACTTC	CASSTRREGGYEQYF
NA	TRBV2	TRBJ1-1	TGTGCCAGTCTTTCAGTGTACATGAACACTGAAGCTTTCTTT	CASLSVYMNTEAFF
NA	TRBV19	TRBJ2-7	TGTGCCAGTAGTATCAGTCAGGGTTTCTCCTACGAGCAGTACTTC	CASSISQGFSYEQYF
TRBD1	TRBV6-5	TRBJ2-5	TGTGCCAGCAGGCCCGGGACAGGGATCCCAGAGACCCAGTACTTC	CASRPGTGIPETQYF
NA	TRBV28	TRBJ2-7	TGTGCCAGCAGTTTGGCCGGGAGCTACTACGAGCAGTACTTC	CASSLAGSYYEQYF
NA	TRBV5-1	TRBJ1-1	TGCGCCAGCAGCTTGTACGGGGGCAACACTGAAGCTTTCTTT	CASSLYGGNTEAFF
TRBD2	TRBV10-1	TRBJ2-7	TGCGCCAGCAGTGGTCCGGGACTAGTAGCCTACGAGCAGTACTTC	CASSGPGLVAYEQYF
TRBD1	TRBV2	TRBJ1-3	TGTGCCAGCAGCCGACAGGGTAGAAACACCATATATTTT	CASSRQGRNTIYF
TRBD2	TRBV5-1	TRBJ2-7	TGCGCCAGCAGCTTGGAGGATGTGGGCGGGAGTTTCCGATACTACGAGCAGTACTTC	CASSLEDVGGSFRYYEQYF
NA	TRBV19	TRBJ1-2	TGTGCCAGTAGTGAACAATCCGGACTGATAGCGTATGGCTACACCTTC	CASSEQSGLIAYGYTF
NA	TRBV14	TRBJ1-2	TGTGCCAGCAGCCAACGAACCGGGACGGCTAACTATGGCTACACCTTC	CASSQRTGTANYGYTF
NA	TRBV7-9	TRBJ2-1	TGTGCCAGCAGCTTGGTTTTGGGAGTGGGGCAGTTCTTC	CASSLVLGVGQFF
NA	TRBV14	TRBJ2-1	TGTGCCAGCAGCATGGGGGCGGGAAGACCTTACAATGAGCAGTTCTTC	CASSMGAGRPYNEQFF
TRBD1	TRBV5-1	TRBJ2-7	TGCGCCAGCAGCCTCTTGGGGGACAGTTCCTACGAGCAGTACTTC	CASSLLGDSSYEQYF
TRBD1	TRBV29-1	TRBJ2-7	TGCAGCGGGCGCAGGGGGCCTTCCTACGAGCAGTACTTC	CSGRRGPSYEQYF
NA	TRBV4-2	TRBJ2-2	TGTGCCAGCAGGCCCGGAGCGAACACCGGGGAGCTGTTTTTT	CASRPGANTGELFF
NA	TRBV10-3	TRBJ1-1	TGTGCCATCAGTGAGTCCCAACGTATGAACACTGAAGCTTTCTTT	CAISESQRMNTEAFF
NA	TRBV14	TRBJ1-2	TGTGCCAGCAGCCCGCAGGGTTACGGTGGCTACACCTTC	CASSPQGYGGYTF
TRBD1	TRBV18	TRBJ2-1	TGTGCCAGCTCACCCTCTCTACAGGGGAATTACAATGAGCAGTTCTTC	CASSPSLQGNYNEQFF
NA	TRBV7-9	TRBJ2-1	TGTGCCAGCAGCTTAGAAGGGGCCTACAATGAGCAGTTCTTC	CASSLEGAYNEQFF
NA	TRBV6-6	TRBJ2-7	TGTGCCAGCAGGGGCCTCCGGGACCGAGCCTACGAGCAGTACTTC	CASRGLRDRAYEQYF